The rows below give T cell receptor beta chains drawn from one sample of a study of T cell responses to AZD1222 COVID-19 vaccine. Method: immunoSEQ multiplex PCR; TCRdb's copy keeps in-frame clones and lacks some. Among approximately 140,000 clones listed, around 90% were seen once. Sequences were derived from peripheral blood, sampled 28 days after the second AZD1222 dose. All receptors come from an adult who received the AZD1222 COVID-19 vaccine. Each CDR3 is given with its conserved first and last residue.

CDR3: CASSPDSNYGYTF; V: TRBV9; J: TRBJ1-2
CDR3: CSASYRSEAFF; V: TRBV20-1; J: TRBJ1-1
CDR3: CAWSVGQGRFF; V: TRBV30; J: TRBJ2-1
CDR3: CASSIGDMRGPYEQYF; V: TRBV19; J: TRBJ2-7
CDR3: CASSLGQERETQYF; V: TRBV5-1; J: TRBJ2-5
CDR3: CASSLWGRTYEQYF; V: TRBV7-6; J: TRBJ2-7
CDR3: CASSLSWGEQYF; V: TRBV7-2; J: TRBJ2-7
CDR3: CASSEYPGAGYTF; V: TRBV25-1; J: TRBJ1-2
CDR3: CASSHQDGGADTQYF; V: TRBV4-3; J: TRBJ2-3
CDR3: CSVRDRGLAGLNEQYF; V: TRBV29-1; J: TRBJ2-7
CDR3: CASSLQGSLTDTQYF; V: TRBV6-6; J: TRBJ2-3
CDR3: CASSLAVRAEAFF; V: TRBV12-3/TRBV12-4; J: TRBJ1-1
CDR3: CASSINRREREAFF; V: TRBV19; J: TRBJ1-1
CDR3: CAIRETEDYGYTF; V: TRBV10-3; J: TRBJ1-2
CDR3: CASSPSVGQTEKLFF; V: TRBV18; J: TRBJ1-4
CDR3: CASSRVGGGNYGYTF; V: TRBV11-2; J: TRBJ1-2
CDR3: CASSFQGAGHEQYF; V: TRBV11-3; J: TRBJ2-7
CDR3: CASSLGQGSEAFF; V: TRBV7-2; J: TRBJ1-1
CDR3: CASSLMPGTNTEAFF; V: TRBV7-8; J: TRBJ1-1
CDR3: CASTSQRGYEQYF; V: TRBV19; J: TRBJ2-7
CDR3: CASSFGTPSYEQYF; V: TRBV7-8; J: TRBJ2-7
CDR3: CASSIFGGGRNTIYF; V: TRBV19; J: TRBJ1-3
CDR3: CASSRTPISYEQYF; V: TRBV7-6; J: TRBJ2-7
CDR3: CASSFDEGASEQYF; V: TRBV6-2/TRBV6-3; J: TRBJ2-7
CDR3: CASSLSGGLNTDTQYF; V: TRBV5-1; J: TRBJ2-3
CDR3: CASSFQGGGSYNEQFF; V: TRBV5-1; J: TRBJ2-1
CDR3: CASSPPGTANYGYTF; V: TRBV18; J: TRBJ1-2
CDR3: CAWSPDGSSYNSPLHF; V: TRBV30; J: TRBJ1-6
CDR3: CASSHRTEANYGYTF; V: TRBV18; J: TRBJ1-2
CDR3: CASSEGRGQSF; V: TRBV2; J: TRBJ1-2
CDR3: CASSFADRNTGELFF; V: TRBV5-1; J: TRBJ2-2
CDR3: CASSLMGAASTDTQYF; V: TRBV7-2; J: TRBJ2-3
CDR3: CASSFSSDDFSTDTQYF; V: TRBV5-5; J: TRBJ2-3
CDR3: CASSFQAQETQYF; V: TRBV11-2; J: TRBJ2-5
CDR3: CASSPRGAYNEQFF; V: TRBV27; J: TRBJ2-1
CDR3: CASSGGLAGGSAYNEQFF; V: TRBV5-1; J: TRBJ2-1
CDR3: CASSPGGRVHF; V: TRBV11-2; J: TRBJ2-7
CDR3: CASSLGTGDNSPLHF; V: TRBV13; J: TRBJ1-6
CDR3: CASNVGDEAFF; V: TRBV19; J: TRBJ1-1
CDR3: CATSRTKSAGELFF; V: TRBV15; J: TRBJ2-2
CDR3: CASSYGFRGDTDTQYF; V: TRBV6-2/TRBV6-3; J: TRBJ2-3
CDR3: CSADSLPSGANVLTF; V: TRBV29-1; J: TRBJ2-6
CDR3: CASSLTGQGSSPLHF; V: TRBV7-8; J: TRBJ1-6
CDR3: CASSSPGLVGGHEQFF; V: TRBV28; J: TRBJ2-1
CDR3: CAWKGAATNTEAFF; V: TRBV30; J: TRBJ1-1
CDR3: CAWSVGVSYNEQFF; V: TRBV30; J: TRBJ2-1
CDR3: CASSLTGRLAKNIQYF; V: TRBV6-2/TRBV6-3; J: TRBJ2-4
CDR3: CASSLVGAGSYEQYF; V: TRBV5-4; J: TRBJ2-7
CDR3: CASSRPNYGYTF; V: TRBV28; J: TRBJ1-2
CDR3: CASSYRGTGELFF; V: TRBV7-7; J: TRBJ2-2
CDR3: CASTPRRPGSSGNTIYF; V: TRBV19; J: TRBJ1-3
CDR3: CASSLMIAGGRTQYF; V: TRBV7-2; J: TRBJ2-5
CDR3: CASSFRGLAGGPSTDTQYF; V: TRBV7-2; J: TRBJ2-3
CDR3: CASSQDGRLSEFF; V: TRBV4-1; J: TRBJ2-3
CDR3: CATSRDRTASAVNGYTF; V: TRBV15; J: TRBJ1-2